One and the same sample provided the 14 T cell receptor beta chains below, sequenced in a study of cytomegalovirus exposure and HLA in healthy donors (dated by TCRdb to between 2016 and 2019). Library preparation used the immunoSEQ multiplex PCR assay. TCRdb took this table from immuneACCESS and kept in-frame rearrangements with V and J called. Such tables lack part of the clones; where checked against another copy, unresolved V genes explain under half of the gap, and the rest is unexplained. Counted in this sample were about 120,000 clones; roughly nine tenths of them appeared once. The ten most abundant clones make up 4% to 5.5% of the sample. Sequenced: PBMCs. These receptors came from a man younger than 30 in good health and CMV-seropositive.

The V and J genes are TRBV6-5 and TRBJ2-1, with D unresolved. Germline V gene sequence: CDR1 MNHEY, CDR2 SVGAGI. The CDR3 runs 14 residues. The V and J ends lost 5 bases and 9 bases respectively, with 17 bases between them. Written as DNA, the CDR3 is TGTGCCAGCAGTCAAATGGCGGAGTACGGTGAGCAGTTCTTC. This sequence encodes CASSQMAEYGEQFF.

The rearrangement links TRBV4-3 to TRBJ1-1; 7 bases align to TRBD1. V lost 0 bases, J lost 4 bases, and 11 bases stayed unmatched. The CDR3 length is 17 residues. The germline gives CDR1 LGHNA, CDR2 YSLEER. The CDR3 protein is CASSQDLTGQETTEAFF. CDR3 DNA: TGCGCCAGCAGCCAAGATCTTACAGGACAGGAGACCACTGAAGCTTTCTTT.

This clone was seen only once. This chain joins TRBV18 and TRBJ1-3; TRBD1 is a possible D gene (5 bases). Between the trimmed V and J ends, which lost 3 bases and 0 bases, there was a span of 9 bases. The CDR3 has 15 residues. CDR1 is KGHSH and CDR2 is LQKENI in the germline V gene. CDR3 residues: CASSPDSFSGNTIYF. CDR3 DNA: TGTGCCAGCTCACCCGACAGCTTCTCTGGAAACACCATATATTTT.

This clone is judged medium-sized. The chain links TRBV6-4 to TRBJ2-3; TRBD2 aligns across 9 bases. Germline values: CDR1 MRHNA, CDR2 SNTAGT. This CDR3 comprises 15 residues. The V and J ends lost 4 bases and 1 base, in that order; junction bases with no gene match: 3. The CDR3 DNA sequence: TGTGCCAGCAGTGCCTCTAGCGGGGGCACAGATACGCAGTATTTT. As protein: CASSASSGGTDTQYF.

This chain links TRBV2 with TRBJ2-3; 7 bases map to TRBD2. The CDR3 covers 15 residues. Germline assignment: CDR1 SNHLY and CDR2 FYNNEI. J lost 1 base, V lost 4 bases, and 5 bases had no gene match. The CDR3 nucleotides are TGTGCCAGCAGTGGCCGGGCGGGGGGCACAGATACGCAGTATTTT. Its protein is CASSGRAGGTDTQYF.

The chain is built from TRBV27 and TRBJ1-1; the D is unclear. The length of the CDR3 is 13 residues. V gave up 3 bases and J gave up 1 base, with 6 bases separating them. Per germline, CDR1 MNHEY and CDR2 SMNVEV (reference sequence). In DNA, the CDR3 is TGTGCCAGCAGTTTCGCAGGGAACACTGAAGCTTTCTTT. Protein sequence: CASSFAGNTEAFF.

V usage is TRBV2 and J usage is TRBJ2-1; D might be TRBD1 (6 bases). CDR3 length: 15 residues. Per germline, CDR1 SNHLY and CDR2 FYNNEI. V was clipped by 8 bases and J by 9 bases, with 23 bases between them. CDR3 sequence (DNA): TGTGCCAGCCTCCCTCCGGGCAGGGGATTAGGTGAGCAGTTCTTC. This gives the protein CASLPPGRGLGEQFF.

CDR3 residues: CASSQDWQATDTQYF. The CDR3 DNA reads TGTGCCAGCAGCCAAGATTGGCAGGCCACAGATACGCAGTATTTT. The V and J genes are TRBV4-2 and TRBJ2-3; unclear D gene. From germline, CDR1 is LGHNA and CDR2 YNFKEQ. V was cut by 0 bases and J by 2 bases, with 9 bases left in between. The CDR3 contains 15 residues.

This clone has a handful of counts. The CDR3: CASSARGTGELFF. CDR3 coding DNA: TGTGCCAGCAGCGCCAGGGGGACCGGGGAGCTGTTTTTT. The chain is built from TRBV5-6 and TRBJ2-2; 7 bases are a match to TRBD1. The CDR3 runs to 13 residues. Germline lookup yields CDR1 SGHDT and CDR2 YYEEEE. The ends lost 4 bases at V and 5 bases at J; junction bases unmatched: 2.

The chain is built from TRBV6-6 and TRBJ2-2; TRBD2 matches 7 bases. The CDR3 runs 15 residues. Germline V lookup: CDR1 MNHNY, CDR2 SVGAGI (reference sequence). With 6 bases clipped from V and 7 bases from J, the junction kept 11 bases outside the gene matches. CDR3 amino acids: CASSLGGSSIGELFF. CDR3 nucleotides: TGTGCCAGCAGCCTCGGGGGGAGCTCGATCGGGGAGCTGTTTTTT.

The chain couples TRBV11-2 to TRBJ2-5, with TRBD2 identical over 10 bases. The CDR3 runs to 15 residues. Looked up from germline, CDR1 is SGHAT and CDR2 is FQNNGV. V trimming: 2 bases; J trimming: 4 bases; junction bases outside the gene matches: 4. CDR3: CASSLRLAGVETQYF. The CDR3 coding sequence is TGTGCCAGCAGCTTAAGGCTAGCGGGGGTAGAGACCCAGTACTTC.

The CDR3 DNA follows: TGTGCCAGCAGTTTTCAGGGAGGCCAGCCCCAGCATTTT. It encodes CASSFQGGQPQHF. The V and J genes are TRBV28 and TRBJ1-5; D perhaps matches TRBD1 (5 bases). The ends were cut back, 3 bases at V and 7 bases at J, with 10 bases in the middle. CDR1 MDHEN and CDR2 SYDVKM come from the germline V gene. The CDR3 covers 13 residues.

DNA for the CDR3: TGTGCCAGCAGTTTTTTAGGGAGACAGGGAGGTCAAGCTTTCTTT. As protein: CASSFLGRQGGQAFF. The chain has TRBV27 and TRBJ1-1, with 7 bases that match TRBD1. There are 15 residues in the CDR3. From germline, CDR1 is MNHEY and CDR2 SMNVEV (reference sequence). Trimming cost V 3 bases and J 9 bases; bases outside gene matches: 13.

Only a few counts were recorded for this clone. This sequence joins TRBV9 and TRBJ2-1; tentative D call: TRBD2 (6 bases). V was shortened by 0 bases and J by 9 bases, with 10 bases between the two germline ends. The CDR3 has 13 amino acids. Germline V gene sequence: CDR1 SGDLS, CDR2 YYNGEE. The CDR3 loop reads CASSVARAGEQFF. The CDR3 DNA reads as TGTGCCAGCAGCGTAGCAAGAGCGGGTGAGCAGTTCTTC.